This T cell receptor (beta chain) emerged from a study of T cells in localized non-small cell lung cancer. In regard to this clone: The antigen is not known.

Assay: immunoSEQ multiplex PCR; the TCRdb copy retains only in-frame clones and omits some. The sample lists about 41,000 clones, 86% seen once, with over 6% in the top ten. Germline CDR1 is LNHDA and CDR2 is SQIVND (reference sequence). The CDR3 length is 16 residues. Germline trimming cut 5 bases from V and 6 bases from J; bases unmatched to any gene: 14. Study-wide points: For the top 100 tumor clones, a median about 50 also appeared in adjacent lung. A raised T cell density in blood coincided with lengthier overall survival.

Sample: peripheral blood, taken before any cancer treatment. The clonotype comes from a woman aged 18-49 years with stage III lung adenocarcinoma. The V call is TRBV19, the J call TRBJ2-3, with 7 bases aligning to TRBD2. CDR3 protein: CASSARDYRRADTQYF. CDR3 bases: TGTGCCAGTAGTGCCCGGGACTACCGTAGGGCGGATACGCAGTATTTT.